Shown below are 18 T cell receptor beta chains from a single sample sequenced in a study of vaccination effects on CD4 cells after COVID-19. Measured with immunoSEQ multiplex PCR; TCRdb has only the in-frame clones, and not every one. The sample lists tens of thousands of clones, about 83% occurring once. Having been cultured for around ten days, the cells underwent CD4+ T cell isolation. These receptors are not linked to any known antigen. The sequencing used CD4+ T cells from PBMCs cultured without peptide, collected before COVID-19 vaccination. These receptors were collected from a human donor who received a COVID-19 vaccine.

The table lists this clone with a few counts. Here the CDR3 DNA reads TGTGCCAGCAGCCGAGGGGGTGGGGCTTGGTCCGGGGAGCTGTTTTTT. Residues: CASSRGGGAWSGELFF. This chain links TRBV2 with TRBJ2-2; perhaps TRBD1 as D (6 bases). Germline V CDR1 and CDR2: SNHLY, FYNNEI. This CDR3 is 16 amino acids long. Trimming removed 6 bases at V and 6 bases at J, with 20 bases between.

V gene TRBV24-1 combines with J gene TRBJ2-1; 12 nucleotides match TRBD2. J lost 3 bases, V lost 5 bases, and 10 bases had no gene match. There are 18 residues in the CDR3. Germline CDR1 KGHDR, CDR2 SFDVKD. As DNA, the CDR3 is TGTGCCACCAGTGGACGGGGGGCACTAGCGGGGGGCTACAATGAGCAGTTCTTC. Translating gives CATSGRGALAGGYNEQFF.

This sequence joins TRBV30 and TRBJ1-2; a possible D gene is TRBD1 (5 bases). Germline V gene lookup returns CDR1 GTSNPN and CDR2 SVGIG (reference sequence). This CDR3 is built from 15 residues. V lost 2 bases to trimming and J lost 0 bases, with 13 bases between them. The CDR3 DNA reads TGTGCCTGGAGTTTGGGGGGGACCACTAACTATGGCTACACCTTC. Encoded protein: CAWSLGGTTNYGYTF.

J is TRBJ2-2 and V is TRBV27; perhaps D is TRBD1 or TRBD2 (6 bases each). The CDR3 sequence is 14 residues long. The V gene's germline CDR1 is MNHEY and CDR2 SMNVEV (reference sequence). The V end was cut by 5 bases, the J end by 7 bases, with 14 bases between. The CDR3 bases are TGTGCCAGCAGTCGAGGAGGGGGGATCGGGGAGCTGTTTTTT. It is translated as CASSRGGGIGELFF.

The chain is built from TRBV2 and TRBJ2-1; weak D call: TRBD1 (6 bases). The V and J ends lost 6 bases and 8 bases respectively, with 14 bases between them. The CDR3 is 13 amino acids. Germline values: CDR1 SNHLY, CDR2 FYNNEI. In DNA, the CDR3 is TGTGCCAGCAGGCAAACCGGGACACATGAGCAGTTCTTC. Translation gives CASRQTGTHEQFF.

The V call is TRBV12-3 or TRBV12-4, the J call TRBJ2-3; perhaps TRBD1 as D (6 bases). The CDR3 loop spans 13 amino acids. Trimming took off 7 bases at V and 5 bases at J, with 13 bases between the two ends. Here the CDR3 DNA reads TGTGCCAGCACCTACAGGGTTCGAGATACGCAGTATTTT. Translation gives CASTYRVRDTQYF.

The chain couples TRBV7-3 to TRBJ2-5; possibly TRBD1 for D (6 bases). Germline CDR1 is SGHTA and CDR2 is FQGTGA. This CDR3 comprises 15 residues. V shed 3 bases and J shed 4 bases, with 15 bases lying between them. The CDR3, as DNA: TGTGCCAGCAGCTTCCGAATTGGGGGCCCAGAGACCCAGTACTTC. It is translated as CASSFRIGGPETQYF.

V usage is TRBV28 and J usage is TRBJ2-3, with 8 bases aligning to TRBD1. CDR3 length equals 14 residues. Germline V gene lookup returns CDR1 MDHEN and CDR2 SYDVKM. V was pared by 4 bases and J by 5 bases, with 5 bases of the junction left unmatched. The CDR3 loop reads CASSSRGRGDTQYF. The DNA of the CDR3 is TGTGCCAGCAGTTCCAGGGGGCGCGGAGATACGCAGTATTTT.

This sequence joins TRBV6-2 or TRBV6-3 and TRBJ2-3, with 11 positions matching TRBD2. The length of the CDR3 is 16 residues. After removal of 4 bases from V and 4 bases from J, the junction contained 7 bases not matched to a gene. Germline values: CDR1 MNHEY, CDR2 SVGEGT. CDR3 loop: CASSSRSGGGPDTQYF. CDR3 nucleotides: TGTGCCAGCAGTTCTCGTAGCGGGGGGGGGCCAGATACGCAGTATTTT.

The rearrangement uses TRBV6-1 and TRBJ1-5; the D gene is possibly TRBD1 (5 bases). This CDR3 is 15 amino acids long. CDR1 and CDR2 (germline): MNHNS, SASEGT. Trimming removed 2 bases at V and 2 bases at J, with 10 bases between. The CDR3 region is CASSELWGGNQPQHF. The CDR3, as DNA: TGTGCCAGCAGTGAATTATGGGGCGGCAATCAGCCCCAGCATTTT.

The CDR3 region has the DNA TGTGCCAGCAGTTATAACTTCCGCTCCTATAATTCACCCCTCCACTTT. Its translation: CASSYNFRSYNSPLHF. The chain couples TRBV6-5 to TRBJ1-6; D is ambiguous. V was cut by 3 bases and J by 0 bases, with 9 bases left in between. Germline V gene lookup returns CDR1 MNHEY and CDR2 SVGAGI. CDR3 length equals 16 residues.

The chain has TRBV7-2 and TRBJ1-5, with 7 bases that match TRBD1. The CDR3 consists of 15 residues. Per the germline V gene, CDR1 is SGHTA and CDR2 is FQGNSA. The V gene end was trimmed by 4 bases and the J gene end by 6 bases; junction bases not matched to a gene: 9. The CDR3 is CASSSIRGLSQPQHF. CDR3 coding DNA: TGTGCCAGCAGCTCGATAAGGGGGCTTAGTCAGCCCCAGCATTTT.

V is TRBV7-2 and J is TRBJ1-3, with D possibly matching TRBD1 (6 bases). Germline CDR1 reads SGHTA; CDR2 reads FQGNSA. The CDR3 totals 17 residues. The germline V and J ends were trimmed by 1 base and 0 bases, with 13 bases remaining between them. The CDR3 coding sequence is TGTGCCAGCAGCTTAGACCCCCCAGGGGCCTCTGGAAACACCATATATTTT. This codes for CASSLDPPGASGNTIYF.

This clone came up once. In DNA, the CDR3 is TGTGCCAGCAGGGTACCCGGGGGGGACCATCAGCCCCAGCATTTT. Protein sequence: CASRVPGGDHQPQHF. This rearrangement joins TRBV28 to TRBJ1-5; possibly TRBD1 for D (5 bases). Germline V CDR1 and CDR2: MDHEN, SYDVKM. Trimming removed 6 bases at V and 5 bases at J, with 17 bases between. This CDR3 region has 15 residues. The variable domain in full, with the rest retrieved from reference TRBV28 and TRBJ1-5, is DVKVTQSSRYLVKRTGEKVFLECVQDMDHENMFWYRQDPGLGLRLIYFSYDVKMKEKGDIPEGYSVSREKKERFSLILESASTNQTSMYLCASRVPGGDHQPQHFGDGTRLSIL.

This chain connects TRBV4-1 to TRBJ2-7; D gene ambiguous. This CDR3 spans 15 amino acids. V was shortened by 4 bases and J by 2 bases, with 15 bases between the two germline ends. CDR1 and CDR2 from the germline V gene are MGHRA and YSYEKL. CDR3: CASSREMTGTYEQYV. CDR3 bases: TGCGCCAGCAGCCGCGAGATGACCGGCACCTACGAGCAGTACGTC.

As to this clone: The same CDR3 is also encoded by other DNA sequences in this sample. The chain is built from TRBV12-3 or TRBV12-4 and TRBJ1-1; D gene ambiguous. The CDR3 extends over 13 amino acids. V shed 2 bases and J shed 5 bases, with 9 bases lying between them. This CDR3 reads CASSLSRGTEAFF. Here the CDR3 DNA reads TGTGCCAGCAGTTTATCCCGGGGAACTGAAGCTTTCTTT.

V is TRBV6-4 and J is TRBJ1-1; D not certain. Looked up from germline, CDR1 is MRHNA and CDR2 is SNTAGT. The CDR3 is 13 amino acids. Trimming removed 6 bases from V and 1 base from J, with 9 bases in between. CDR3 sequence: CASRITQNTEAFF. CDR3 DNA sequence: TGTGCCAGCAGAATAACACAGAACACTGAAGCTTTCTTT.

The rearrangement uses TRBV3-1 (or the pseudogene TRBV3-2) and TRBJ1-2, with D possibly being TRBD1 (5 bases). The CDR3 runs to 15 residues. V gave up 0 bases and J gave up 2 bases, with 10 bases separating them. The germline gives CDR1 LGHDT, CDR2 YNNKEL (reference sequence). CDR3 residues: CASSQDIGGNYGYTF. The DNA for the CDR3 is TGTGCCAGCAGCCAAGATATCGGGGGGAACTATGGCTACACCTTC.